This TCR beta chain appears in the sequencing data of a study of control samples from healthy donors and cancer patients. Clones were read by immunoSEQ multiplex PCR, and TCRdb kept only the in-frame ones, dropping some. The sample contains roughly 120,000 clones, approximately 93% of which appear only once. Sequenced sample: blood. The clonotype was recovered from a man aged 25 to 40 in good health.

CDR3 loop: CASSPTQGLGIWAKNIQYF. CDR3 nucleotide sequence: TGTGCCAGCAGTCCCACACAGGGGCTTGGAATTTGGGCCAAAAACATTCAGTACTTC. This chain joins TRBV5-4 and TRBJ2-4; 7 positions agree with TRBD1. The CDR3 length is 19 residues. The ends lost 5 bases at V and 1 base at J; junction bases unmatched: 18. Germline CDR1 SGHNT, CDR2 YYREEE (reference sequence).